This T cell receptor beta chain was sequenced during a study of cytomegalovirus exposure and HLA in healthy donors. Study in general: Among the approximately 430 donors who were genotyped, around 77% fell in the genetic ancestry cluster that is associated with self-reported Caucasian donors.

Note on this clone: Its specificity is unknown.

Amplification used 60 Vbeta primers and 13 Jbeta primers. Some clones are missing from TCRdb's copy, which holds only in-frame ones; the method was immunoSEQ multiplex PCR. The sample shows approximately 71,000 clones, 72% of them seen only once. Study conclusions and caveats: Later analysis demonstrated an association between a missense DCLRE1C variant and TCR beta V- and J-gene trimming. CMV serostatus alone was available as immune exposure information. There were over 150 TCR beta chains listed as cytomegalovirus-associated.

CDR3 length: 16 residues. Trimming took 0 bases from V and 0 from J, leaving 9 bases between them. Germline CDR1 is LGHNA and CDR2 is YNFKEQ. The TCR sequence derives from a woman in her thirties or forties in good health and CMV-seropositive. Sequenced material: PBMCs. The gene calls are TRBV4-2 and TRBJ2-1; a weak D match, TRBD2 (5 bases). The CDR3 loop reads CASSQDLGSSYNEQFF. The DNA of the CDR3 is TGTGCCAGCAGCCAAGATCTGGGGAGCTCCTACAATGAGCAGTTCTTC.